This is a list of T cell receptor beta chains from one sample in a study of cytomegalovirus exposure and HLA in healthy donors. Profiled with immunoSEQ multiplex PCR; TCRdb holds only in-frame clones, not every one. Counted here are about 160,000 clones, under 70% occurring once; the ten biggest clones make up around 2.8%. Sequences were obtained from PBMCs. These receptors all come from a woman between 35 and 50 years old in good health and CMV-seropositive. CDR3s include the opening cysteine and the closing phenylalanine or tryptophan. The order of the fields is D gene, clone size, V gene, J gene, CDR3 protein, CDR3 DNA. D genes are given only for firm matches. Only part of the rows carry a size: once, few, many, or a class if the clone is expanded.

TRBD1,.,TRBV28,TRBJ2-1,CASSARDRNYNEQFF,TGTGCCAGCAGTGCCCGGGACAGAAACTACAATGAGCAGTTCTTC
.,.,TRBV29-1,TRBJ2-3,CSVESRLADTQYF,TGCAGCGTTGAGAGTCGGTTAGCGGATACGCAGTATTTT
TRBD2,.,TRBV25-1,TRBJ2-3,CASSDPSGSADTQYF,TGTGCCAGCAGTGACCCTAGCGGGAGCGCAGATACGCAGTATTTT
TRBD1,few,TRBV28,TRBJ1-1,CASSLTNRGTNTEAFF,TGTGCCAGCAGTTTGACTAACAGGGGGACGAACACTGAAGCTTTCTTT
.,.,TRBV7-9,TRBJ1-6,CATIRPAGRYNSPLHF,TGTGCCACCATAAGACCCGCGGGACGGTATAATTCACCCCTCCACTTT
TRBD2,.,TRBV7-2,TRBJ2-5,CAGSFSGGSQETQYF,TGTGCCGGCAGCTTTAGCGGGGGGTCCCAAGAGACCCAGTACTTC
.,.,TRBV28,TRBJ2-1,CASSPGSERIDEQFF,TGTGCCAGCAGTCCAGGTTCGGAAAGAATCGATGAGCAGTTCTTC
TRBD2,few,TRBV7-2,TRBJ2-2,CASSLELAGGPANTGELFF,TGTGCCAGCAGCTTAGAACTAGCGGGGGGACCCGCGAACACCGGGGAGCTGTTTTTT
.,.,TRBV11-2,TRBJ2-6,CASSYLQGPGANVLTF,TGTGCCAGCAGCTATCTACAGGGCCCTGGGGCCAACGTCCTGACTTTC
.,.,TRBV4-2,TRBJ2-3,CASSLKRRVRTQYF,TGTGCCAGCAGCCTAAAGCGGCGGGTCCGGACGCAGTATTTT
.,.,TRBV19,TRBJ2-4,CARQCPNIQYF,TGTGCCCGACAGTGTCCGAACATTCAGTACTTC
.,.,TRBV9,TRBJ1-1,CASSVPGWHTEAFF,TGTGCCAGCAGCGTTCCAGGGTGGCACACTGAAGCTTTCTTT
.,few,TRBV6-5,TRBJ2-7,CASRSWALYEQYF,TGTGCCAGCAGGTCCTGGGCCCTATACGAGCAGTACTTC
TRBD2,.,TRBV6-1,TRBJ2-1,CASRGLAVQFF,TGTGCCAGCAGAGGACTAGCGGTGCAGTTCTTC
.,few,TRBV5-4,TRBJ1-4,CASSLSTTGGSNEKLFF,TGTGCCAGCAGCTTGTCGACGACGGGGGGATCTAATGAAAAACTGTTTTTT
TRBD1,.,TRBV7-2,TRBJ1-5,CASSERQGNQPQHF,TGTGCCAGCAGCGAACGACAGGGGAATCAGCCCCAGCATTTT
.,few,TRBV2,TRBJ1-1,CARRTEINTEAFF,TGTGCCCGACGGACAGAAATCAACACTGAAGCTTTCTTT
.,.,TRBV18,TRBJ2-1,CATTGSAYNEQFF,TGTGCCACCACAGGGAGCGCCTACAATGAGCAGTTCTTC
TRBD1,.,TRBV5-1,TRBJ1-3,CASSQGTGNSGNTIYF,TGCGCCAGCAGCCAGGGGACAGGCAACTCTGGAAACACCATATATTTT
TRBD1,.,TRBV7-2,TRBJ1-1,CASSSNRGLTEAFF,TGTGCCAGCAGCTCAAACAGGGGGCTCACTGAAGCTTTCTTT
.,.,TRBV5-3,TRBJ2-3,CARSLKSRVDTQYF,TGTGCCAGAAGCTTGAAAAGTCGAGTAGATACGCAGTATTTT
.,.,TRBV21-1,TRBJ1-1,CASRKGAQRMNTEAFF,TGTGCCAGCAGAAAGGGGGCGCAGAGGATGAACACTGAAGCTTTCTTT
.,.,TRBV4-3,TRBJ2-3,CASSQDFTDTQYF,TGCGCCAGCAGCCAAGACTTCACAGATACGCAGTATTTT
.,.,TRBV7-3,TRBJ2-1,CASSSGGTAYNEQFF,TGTGCCAGCAGCTCAGGAGGGACAGCCTACAATGAGCAGTTCTTC
.,.,TRBV6-5,TRBJ1-2,CASSAQDYGYTF,TGTGCCAGCAGTGCGCAGGATTATGGCTACACCTTC
.,.,TRBV27,TRBJ1-1,CASSFRQNTEAFF,TGTGCCAGCAGTTTCCGACAGAACACTGAAGCTTTCTTT
TRBD2,.,TRBV4-1,TRBJ2-3,CASSLSGGLAEADTQYF,TGCGCCAGCAGCCTCTCGGGGGGACTAGCAGAGGCAGATACGCAGTATTTT
.,.,TRBV9,TRBJ2-2,CASSVAGPKVAGELFF,TGTGCCAGCAGCGTAGCAGGTCCGAAGGTCGCCGGGGAGCTGTTTTTT
TRBD2,.,TRBV4-1,TRBJ2-7,CASSQGRTSREQEQYF,TGCGCCAGCAGCCAAGGTAGGACTAGCCGGGAGCAGGAGCAGTACTTC
.,.,TRBV27,TRBJ2-4,CASSLTRQENIQYF,TGTGCCAGCAGTTTAACCCGACAGGAAAACATTCAGTACTTC
.,once,TRBV19,TRBJ2-3,CASSIGSLSTDTQYF,TGTGCCAGTAGTATTGGTAGCTTAAGCACAGATACGCAGTATTTT
.,.,TRBV19,TRBJ1-1,CASRTRGARNTEAFF,TGTGCCAGTAGGACTCGGGGGGCAAGGAACACTGAAGCTTTCTTT
.,.,TRBV13,TRBJ1-1,CASSLSRLNTEAFF,TGTGCCAGCAGCTTAAGCAGGCTGAACACTGAAGCTTTCTTT
TRBD2,.,TRBV27,TRBJ2-2,CASSPPGGSNTGELFF,TGTGCCAGCAGCCCCCCGGGAGGGTCCAACACCGGGGAGCTGTTTTTT
.,.,TRBV6-5,TRBJ1-6,CASSYSVVTGYSPLHF,TGTGCCAGCAGTTACTCGGTGGTCACGGGTTATTCACCCCTCCACTTT
TRBD1,few,TRBV19,TRBJ1-1,CASSIEGQGKAFF,TGTGCCAGTAGTATAGAAGGACAGGGTAAAGCTTTCTTT
.,.,TRBV9,TRBJ2-1,CASSPQRIANEQFF,TGTGCCAGCAGCCCCCAACGAATCGCGAATGAGCAGTTCTTC
TRBD1,.,TRBV5-4,TRBJ1-2,CASTRDRGDYGYTF,TGTGCCAGCACGAGGGACAGGGGGGACTATGGCTACACCTTC
TRBD1,.,TRBV5-1,TRBJ1-1,CASSLGQGGRTEAFF,TGCGCCAGCAGCCTGGGACAGGGGGGTCGGACTGAAGCTTTCTTT
.,.,TRBV4-3,TRBJ2-7,CASSQSGAYEQYF,TGCGCCAGCAGCCAATCCGGGGCCTACGAGCAGTACTTC
TRBD1,.,TRBV7-2,TRBJ2-1,CASSLFTGVTEQFF,TGTGCCAGCAGCTTATTCACAGGGGTTACTGAGCAGTTCTTC
TRBD1,.,TRBV4-3,TRBJ2-7,CASSQSGTGYEQYF,TGCGCCAGCAGCCAATCCGGGACAGGATACGAGCAGTACTTC
TRBD2,.,TRBV4-3,TRBJ2-3,CASSQASSGSYTDTQYF,TGCGCCAGCAGCCAAGCGTCTAGCGGGTCTTACACAGATACGCAGTATTTT
TRBD1,.,TRBV29-1,TRBJ2-1,CSVEDGAGGRFSYNEQFF,TGCAGCGTTGAAGATGGGGCAGGGGGTAGGTTTTCCTACAATGAGCAGTTCTTC
.,.,TRBV4-1,TRBJ1-6,CASSQRNNSPLHF,TGCGCCAGCAGCCAGAGGAATAATTCACCCCTCCACTTT
TRBD1,.,TRBV28,TRBJ1-3,CASSLQGEGNTIYF,TGTGCCAGCAGTCTACAGGGGGAAGGAAACACCATATATTTT
TRBD2,.,TRBV18,TRBJ2-2,CASSPGLAGNTGELFF,TGTGCCAGCTCACCTGGACTAGCGGGGAACACCGGGGAGCTGTTTTTT
.,.,TRBV2,TRBJ1-2,CASSEVGEENNYGYPF,TGTGCCAGCAGTGAAGTTGGGGAGGAAAATAACTATGGCTACCCCTTC
TRBD1,.,TRBV4-2,TRBJ2-7,CASSHRRQGVEQYF,TGTGCCAGCAGCCACCGCCGGCAGGGGGTCGAGCAGTACTTC
.,.,TRBV6-5,TRBJ1-5,CASSLLGQYNQPQHF,TGTGCCAGCAGTCTACTCGGACAGTACAATCAGCCCCAGCATTTT
.,.,TRBV7-9,TRBJ1-1,CASSLQGGNTEAFF,TGTGCCAGCAGCTTACAGGGAGGGAACACTGAAGCTTTCTTT
.,.,TRBV27,TRBJ1-2,CASSFMGQNYGYTF,TGTGCCAGCAGTTTCATGGGACAAAACTATGGCTACACCTTC
.,.,TRBV7-9,TRBJ2-5,CASSLAPGRQETQYF,TGTGCCAGCAGCTTAGCCCCGGGTCGTCAAGAGACCCAGTACTTC
TRBD2,.,TRBV7-2,TRBJ2-1,CASRPRGAYNEQFF,TGTGCCAGCAGGCCCCGGGGGGCCTACAATGAGCAGTTCTTC
.,.,TRBV21-1,TRBJ2-7,CASSPRTGPGEQYF,TGTGCCAGCAGCCCCAGGACAGGTCCGGGCGAGCAGTACTTC
.,.,TRBV6-1,TRBJ1-2,CASTDIKEGYGYTF,TGTGCCAGCACTGACATTAAAGAGGGCTATGGCTACACCTTC
.,few,TRBV10-1,TRBJ2-7,CASSIGAEQYF,TGCGCCAGCAGTATCGGTGCCGAGCAGTACTTC
TRBD2,.,TRBV6-4,TRBJ2-1,CASSETGTSIYNEQFF,TGTGCCAGCAGTGAGACCGGGACTAGCATCTACAATGAGCAGTTCTTC
.,.,TRBV28,TRBJ1-5,CASRTDIGSPQHF,TGTGCCAGCAGAACCGACATAGGTTCGCCCCAGCATTTT
.,.,TRBV5-5,TRBJ2-2,CASSYAQPNTGELFF,TGTGCCAGCAGCTACGCACAGCCGAACACCGGGGAGCTGTTTTTT